This T cell receptor (beta chain) was observed in a study of monozygotic twins with inflammatory bowel disease. CDR1 is MNHNS and CDR2 is SASEGT in the germline V gene. The CDR3 contains 17 residues. TCRdb reprocessed the 5' RACE reads and stores each CDR3 protein as one record, lacking DNA. The table counts fewer than 200,000 distinct CDR3 sequences; roughly 2.3% lies in the top ten. What was sequenced was blood. The clonotype comes from a human donor with ulcerative colitis or Crohn's disease, or a healthy co-twin of an affected twin (not recorded which). This chain connects TRBV6-1 to TRBJ2-2; TCRdb's D gene call, TRBD2, goes unchecked for lack of DNA. The CDR3 loop is CASSESLLADTGWELFF.